This TCR beta chain is from a study of neurological immune-mediated disorders. This clonotype was picked up many times. Germline trimming cut 7 bases from V and 9 bases from J; bases unmatched to any gene: 15. In germline, CDR1 is MNHEY, CDR2 SVGEGT. The CDR3 has 15 residues. TCRdb re-called the 5' RACE reads through MiXCR, storing one row per CDR3 protein. The sample has tens of thousands of distinct CDR3 sequences, 9.4% seen once. The sequence was collected from a man aged 50 or older in good health. This chain uses TRBV6-2 or TRBV6-3 with TRBJ2-1; 7 positions match TRBD2. The specimen was PBMCs. CDR3 sequence: CASTPHGEGRSEQFF. The DNA for the CDR3 is TGTGCCAGCACCCCCCATGGGGAGGGCCGGAGTGAGCAGTTCTTC.